The rows below give T cell receptor beta chains drawn from one sample of a study of OX40 agonist ivuxolimab in advanced cancers. The protocol was immunoSEQ multiplex PCR, while the TCRdb copy is restricted to in-frame clones and leaves out a portion. The data contain some 7,000 clones, roughly 78% of them singletons. The sequences come from CD4+ or CD8+ T cells sorted from blood, collected in a trial of the OX40 agonist ivuxolimab. Receptor source: an adult with an advanced solid tumor such as melanoma, head and neck, liver or kidney cancer. CDR3s include the opening cysteine and the closing phenylalanine or tryptophan. The order of the fields is J gene, D gene, V gene, clone size, CDR3 protein, CDR3 DNA. A D gene is named only where the DNA matches it firmly. Rows may omit the clone size; those that give it use once, few, many or a size class.

>TRBJ2-1|.|TRBV6-4|.
CASSDSGGEQFF
TGTGCCAGCAGTGACTCCGGGGGTGAGCAGTTCTTC
>TRBJ2-5|.|TRBV7-3|once
CASSLSRTGDGETQYF
TGTGCCAGCAGCTTAAGTAGGACGGGAGACGGGGAGACCCAGTACTTC
>TRBJ2-7|TRBD1|TRBV19|.
CASSPSGTGVYTVSYEQYF
TGTGCCAGTAGTCCCTCCGGGACAGGGGTTTATACGGTCTCCTACGAGCAGTACTTC
>TRBJ2-2|.|TRBV6-1|.
CASSEVEGGLTGELFF
TGTGCCAGCAGTGAAGTGGAGGGGGGGCTCACCGGGGAGCTGTTTTTT
>TRBJ2-6|.|TRBV7-8|.
CASSERTAPYSGANVLTF
TGTGCCAGCAGCGAACGGACAGCTCCCTACTCTGGGGCCAACGTCCTGACTTTC
>TRBJ2-7|.|TRBV21-1|.
CASSNLWRFYEQYF
TGTGCCAGCAGCAATCTATGGCGGTTCTACGAGCAGTACTTC
>TRBJ2-7|.|TRBV30|.
CAWDIGFGYEQYF
TGTGCCTGGGATATCGGGTTTGGTTACGAGCAGTACTTC
>TRBJ2-7|.|TRBV5-4|.
CASSFGTSYEQYF
TGTGCCAGCAGCTTTGGGACCTCCTACGAGCAGTACTTC
>TRBJ1-2|.|TRBV11-2|.
CASSLGSWGGSHEDYGYTF
TGTGCCAGCAGCTTAGGTAGTTGGGGTGGGTCCCACGAAGACTATGGCTACACCTTC
>TRBJ2-3|TRBD2|TRBV28|.
CASRPRTSVTDTQYF
TGTGCCAGCAGGCCTCGGACTAGCGTGACAGATACGCAGTATTTT
>TRBJ2-1|TRBD1|TRBV4-1|.
CASSLRKGQTYNEQFF
TGCGCCAGCAGCCTTCGTAAGGGACAGACCTACAATGAGCAGTTCTTC
>TRBJ1-5|TRBD1|TRBV6-4|.
CASRGQGRNQPQHF
TGTGCCAGCAGAGGACAGGGGCGGAATCAGCCCCAGCATTTT
>TRBJ2-7|TRBD1|TRBV7-8|large
CASRHGTGGTYEQYF
TGTGCCAGCAGACACGGGACAGGGGGGACCTACGAGCAGTACTTC
>TRBJ2-1|.|TRBV4-1|.
CASSQDMGTPGVGEQFF
TGCGCCAGCAGCCAAGACATGGGGACTCCCGGAGTCGGTGAGCAGTTCTTC
>TRBJ2-7|.|TRBV9|.
CASSVDGGHSYEQYF
TGTGCCAGCAGCGTAGACGGGGGCCACTCCTACGAGCAGTACTTC
>TRBJ2-1|TRBD1|TRBV4-3|.
CASSQFGQGHNEQFF
TGCGCCAGCAGCCAATTCGGACAGGGGCACAATGAGCAGTTCTTC
>TRBJ2-1|TRBD2|TRBV9|.
CASSVGLVINDEQFF
TGTGCCAGCAGCGTCGGACTAGTAATAAACGATGAGCAGTTCTTC
>TRBJ2-3|.|TRBV9|.
CASSVASSSTDTQYF
TGTGCCAGCAGCGTAGCTTCCAGTAGCACAGATACGCAGTATTTT
>TRBJ2-7|.|TRBV19|.
CASSMFQASYEQYF
TGTGCCAGTAGTATGTTCCAGGCCTCCTACGAGCAGTACTTC
>TRBJ2-1|TRBD1|TRBV19|.
CASNPTGVGEQFF
TGTGCCAGTAATCCCACAGGGGTAGGAGAGCAGTTCTTC
>TRBJ1-4|TRBD1|TRBV4-3|.
CASSQDWDRGETNEKLFF
TGCGCCAGCAGCCAAGATTGGGACAGGGGGGAAACTAATGAAAAACTGTTTTTT
>TRBJ2-1|.|TRBV6-4|.
CASSDSWGEQFF
TGTGCCAGCAGTGACTCCTGGGGGGAGCAGTTCTTC
>TRBJ1-1|.|TRBV6-5|.
CASSYSRGNTEAFF
TGTGCCAGCAGTTACTCGAGGGGTAACACTGAAGCTTTCTTT
>TRBJ2-5|.|TRBV9|.
CASSVDPAETQYF
TGTGCCAGCAGCGTAGACCCGGCGGAGACCCAGTACTTC
>TRBJ1-2|.|TRBV2|.
CASLGGLGYTF
TGTGCCAGCCTGGGAGGGCTGGGCTACACCTTC
>TRBJ1-5|.|TRBV2|.
CASSVLDSNQPQHF
TGTGCCAGCAGTGTTTTGGACAGCAATCAGCCCCAGCATTTT
>TRBJ2-5|TRBD1|TRBV2|.
CASSEVQGWETQYF
TGTGCCAGCAGTGAAGTACAGGGGTGGGAGACCCAGTACTTC
>TRBJ2-1|.|TRBV28|.
CASTRGLNEQFF
TGTGCCAGCACCAGAGGCCTCAATGAGCAGTTCTTC
>TRBJ2-3|TRBD2|TRBV29-1|.
CSAHMGGSQYF
TGCAGCGCCCATATGGGGGGGTCGCAGTATTTT
>TRBJ1-4|.|TRBV30|.
CAWIFWEEKLFF
TGTGCCTGGATTTTTTGGGAGGAAAAACTGTTTTTT
>TRBJ2-2|TRBD2|TRBV6-4|few
CASSPSGTGELFF
TGTGCCAGCAGTCCTAGCGGAACCGGGGAGCTGTTTTTT
>TRBJ1-2|.|TRBV7-2|.
CASSLPLRQTTNYGYTF
TGTGCCAGCAGCTTACCCTTACGACAGACTACTAACTATGGCTACACCTTC
>TRBJ2-7|.|TRBV7-9|.
CASSLQGLNYEQYF
TGTGCCAGCAGCTTGCAGGGTCTCAACTACGAGCAGTACTTC
>TRBJ2-1|.|TRBV5-1|.
CASSPRDHHNEQFF
TGCGCCAGCAGCCCCCGGGATCATCACAATGAGCAGTTCTTC
>TRBJ2-2|.|TRBV4-2|.
CASSRSGVSNTGELFF
TGTGCCAGCAGCCGATCAGGGGTTTCGAACACCGGGGAGCTGTTTTTT
>TRBJ1-1|TRBD1|TRBV7-8|.
CASSPGGQGAGTEAFF
TGTGCCAGCAGCCCAGGGGGACAGGGGGCCGGCACTGAAGCTTTCTTT
>TRBJ2-2|.|TRBV18|.
CASSPMGNTGELFF
TGTGCCAGCTCACCAATGGGGAACACCGGGGAGCTGTTTTTT
>TRBJ2-6|.|TRBV23-1|.
CASSRGTQQSRANVLTF
TGCGCCAGCAGTCGAGGTACGCAACAAAGTCGGGCCAACGTCCTGACTTTC
>TRBJ2-7|TRBD2|TRBV28|.
CASRGRLAATYEQYF
TGTGCCAGCAGGGGTCGACTAGCGGCGACTTACGAGCAGTACTTC
>TRBJ1-1|.|TRBV30|few
CASNADRNTEAFF
TGTGCCTCCAACGCCGACAGGAACACTGAAGCTTTCTTT
>TRBJ2-1|TRBD2|TRBV9|.
CASSALPWTSGRDEQFF
TGTGCCAGCAGCGCCCTCCCCTGGACTAGCGGGAGGGATGAGCAGTTCTTC
>TRBJ2-2|.|TRBV5-6|.
CASSLSQASGELFF
TGTGCCAGCAGCTTGTCACAGGCGTCCGGGGAGCTGTTTTTT
>TRBJ1-1|.|TRBV27|.
CASSLRATNTEAFF
TGTGCCAGCAGTTTAAGGGCCACGAACACTGAAGCTTTCTTT
>TRBJ1-1|.|TRBV11-1|.
CASSLGTEAFF
TGTGCCAGCAGCCTGGGTACTGAAGCTTTCTTT
>TRBJ1-2|TRBD1|TRBV27|.
CASSSSGGAYTF
TGTGCCAGCAGTTCTTCAGGGGGCGCCTACACCTTC
>TRBJ2-3|.|TRBV27|.
CASRFSGLDTQYF
TGTGCCAGCAGATTCTCAGGGTTAGATACGCAGTATTTT
>TRBJ2-3|TRBD2|TRBV9|.
CASSVVGLASTDTQYF
TGTGCCAGCAGCGTAGTCGGACTAGCAAGCACAGATACGCAGTATTTT
>TRBJ2-3|.|TRBV9|.
CASSVVGDTDTQYF
TGTGCCAGCAGCGTAGTGGGGGACACAGATACGCAGTATTTT
>TRBJ2-1|.|TRBV9|.
CASSVALQAGIYNEQFF
TGTGCCAGCAGCGTAGCTTTACAGGCTGGAATCTACAATGAGCAGTTCTTC
>TRBJ2-7|TRBD1|TRBV9|.
CASSVAAAGGSYEQYF
TGTGCCAGCAGCGTAGCTGCGGCAGGGGGCAGTTACGAGCAGTACTTC